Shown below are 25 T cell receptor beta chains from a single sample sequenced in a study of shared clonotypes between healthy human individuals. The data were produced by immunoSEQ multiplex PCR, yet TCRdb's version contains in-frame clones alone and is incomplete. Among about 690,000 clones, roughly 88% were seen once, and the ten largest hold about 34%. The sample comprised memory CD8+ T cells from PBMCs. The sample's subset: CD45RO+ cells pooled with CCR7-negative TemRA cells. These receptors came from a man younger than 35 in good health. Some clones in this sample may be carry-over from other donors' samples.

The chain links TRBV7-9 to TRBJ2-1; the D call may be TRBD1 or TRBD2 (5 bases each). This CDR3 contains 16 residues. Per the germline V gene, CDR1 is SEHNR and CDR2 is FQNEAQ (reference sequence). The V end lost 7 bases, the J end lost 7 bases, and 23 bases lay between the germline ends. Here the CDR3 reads CASMLRDARTGNEQFF. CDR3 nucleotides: TGTGCCAGCATGCTACGGGACGCCCGAACCGGGAATGAGCAGTTCTTC.

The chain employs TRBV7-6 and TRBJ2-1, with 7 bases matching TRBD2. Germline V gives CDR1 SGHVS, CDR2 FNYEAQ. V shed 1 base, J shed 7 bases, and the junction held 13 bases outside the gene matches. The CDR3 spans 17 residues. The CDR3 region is CASSLGYGPGGGNEQFF. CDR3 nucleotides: TGTGCCAGCAGCTTAGGGTATGGCCCGGGAGGAGGGAATGAGCAGTTCTTC.

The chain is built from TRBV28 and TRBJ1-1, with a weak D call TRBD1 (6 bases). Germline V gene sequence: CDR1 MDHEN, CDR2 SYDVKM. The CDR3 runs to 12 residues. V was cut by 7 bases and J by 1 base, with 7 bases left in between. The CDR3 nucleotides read TGTGCCAGCAAGGACAGGAACACTGAAGCTTTCTTT. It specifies CASKDRNTEAFF. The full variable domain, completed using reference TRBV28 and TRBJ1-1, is DVKVTQSSRYLVKRTGEKVFLECVQDMDHENMFWYRQDPGLGLRLIYFSYDVKMKEKGDIPEGYSVSREKKERFSLILESASTNQTSMYLCASKDRNTEAFFGQGTRLTVV.

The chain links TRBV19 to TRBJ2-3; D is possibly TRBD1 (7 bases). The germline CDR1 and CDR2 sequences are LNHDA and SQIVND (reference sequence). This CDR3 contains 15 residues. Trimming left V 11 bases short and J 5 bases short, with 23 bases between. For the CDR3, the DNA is TGTGCCTCCAAACCCCAGGGGGGATGGAGAGATACGCAGTATTTT. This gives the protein CASKPQGGWRDTQYF.

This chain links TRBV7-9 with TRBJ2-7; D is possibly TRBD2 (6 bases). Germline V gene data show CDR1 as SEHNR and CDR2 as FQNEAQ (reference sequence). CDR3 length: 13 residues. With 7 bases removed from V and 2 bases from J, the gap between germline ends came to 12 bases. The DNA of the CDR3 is TGTGCCAGCACCGGGGGTACCACCTACGAGCAGTACTTC. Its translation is CASTGGTTYEQYF.

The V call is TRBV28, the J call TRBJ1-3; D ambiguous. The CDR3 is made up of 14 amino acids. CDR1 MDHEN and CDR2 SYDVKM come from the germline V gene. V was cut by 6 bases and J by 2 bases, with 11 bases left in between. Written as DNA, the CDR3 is TGTGCCAGCAGCCCCGTGGGAACTGGAAACACCATATATTTT. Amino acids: CASSPVGTGNTIYF. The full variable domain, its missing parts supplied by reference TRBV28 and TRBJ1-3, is DVKVTQSSRYLVKRTGEKVFLECVQDMDHENMFWYRQDPGLGLRLIYFSYDVKMKEKGDIPEGYSVSREKKERFSLILESASTNQTSMYLCASSPVGTGNTIYFGEGSWLTVV.

CDR3 DNA sequence: TGTGCCAGGGGGGGCTACAATGAGCAGTTCTTC. This translates into CARGGYNEQFF. J is TRBJ2-1 and V is TRBV2; D may be TRBD2 (6 bases). In germline, CDR1 is SNHLY, CDR2 FYNNEI. The V and J ends lost 9 bases and 3 bases respectively, with 6 bases between them. This CDR3 spans 11 amino acids.

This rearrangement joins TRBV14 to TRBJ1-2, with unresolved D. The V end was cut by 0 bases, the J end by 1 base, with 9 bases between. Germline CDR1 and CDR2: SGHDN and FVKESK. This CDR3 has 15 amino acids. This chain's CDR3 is CASSQEIGINYGYTF. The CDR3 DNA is TGTGCCAGCAGCCAAGAGATCGGTATTAACTATGGCTACACCTTC.

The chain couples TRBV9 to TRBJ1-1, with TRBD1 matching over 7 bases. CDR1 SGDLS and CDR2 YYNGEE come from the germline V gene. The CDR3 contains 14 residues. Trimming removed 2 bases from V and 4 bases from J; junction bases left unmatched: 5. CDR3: CASSVGQAGTEAFF. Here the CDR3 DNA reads TGTGCCAGCAGCGTCGGACAGGCCGGCACTGAAGCTTTCTTT.

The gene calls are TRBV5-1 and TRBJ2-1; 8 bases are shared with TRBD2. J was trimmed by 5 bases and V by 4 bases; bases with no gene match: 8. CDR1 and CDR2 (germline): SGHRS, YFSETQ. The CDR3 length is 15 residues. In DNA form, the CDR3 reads TGCGCCAGCAGCCGAGGGACTAGACGAAACAATGAGCAGTTCTTC. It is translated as CASSRGTRRNNEQFF.

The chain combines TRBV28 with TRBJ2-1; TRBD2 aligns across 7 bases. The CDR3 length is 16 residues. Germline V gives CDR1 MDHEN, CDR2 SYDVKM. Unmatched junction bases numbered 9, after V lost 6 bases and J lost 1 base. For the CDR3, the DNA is TGTGCCAGCAGCACTATACGGGAGGCTTCCTACAATGAGCAGTTCTTC. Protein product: CASSTIREASYNEQFF.

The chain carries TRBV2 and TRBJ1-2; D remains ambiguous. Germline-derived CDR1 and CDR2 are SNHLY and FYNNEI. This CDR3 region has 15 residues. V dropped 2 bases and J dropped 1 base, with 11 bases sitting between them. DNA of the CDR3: TGTGCCAGCAGTGAAATTCGGGGTTTTAACTATGGCTACACCTTC. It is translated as CASSEIRGFNYGYTF.

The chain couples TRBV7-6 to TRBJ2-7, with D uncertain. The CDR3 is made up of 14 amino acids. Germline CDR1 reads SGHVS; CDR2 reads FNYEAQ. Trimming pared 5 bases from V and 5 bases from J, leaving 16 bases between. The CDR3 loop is CASSHTGLRNEQYF. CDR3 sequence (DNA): TGTGCCAGCAGCCACACCGGGCTGCGGAACGAGCAGTACTTC.

This CDR3 reads CASSPAGDPYEQYF. As DNA, the CDR3 is TGTGCCAGCAGTCCAGCGGGGGACCCCTACGAGCAGTACTTC. The gene calls are TRBV27 and TRBJ2-7; 8 bases agree with TRBD2. Germline CDR1 reads MNHEY; CDR2 reads SMNVEV (reference sequence). The CDR3 covers 14 residues. V shed 5 bases, J shed 2 bases, and the junction held 5 bases outside the gene matches.

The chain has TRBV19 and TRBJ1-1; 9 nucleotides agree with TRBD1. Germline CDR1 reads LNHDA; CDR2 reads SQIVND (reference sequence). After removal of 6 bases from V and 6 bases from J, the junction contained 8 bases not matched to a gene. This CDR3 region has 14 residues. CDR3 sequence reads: CASSYTGGAAEAFF. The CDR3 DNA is TGTGCCAGTAGCTATACAGGGGGCGCGGCTGAAGCTTTCTTT.

The CDR3 DNA reads as TGTGCCAGCAGTGAAGAGATAGGGGTCCATGAGCAGTTCTTC. Translated: CASSEEIGVHEQFF. The chain combines TRBV6-1 with TRBJ2-1, with D possibly TRBD1 on 5 matching bases. Trimming pared 1 base from V and 8 bases from J, leaving 12 bases between. The CDR3 covers 14 residues. Germline V CDR1 and CDR2: MNHNS, SASEGT.

CDR3 nucleotide sequence: TGTGCCAGTAGTACCCGGGACAGATCGGACAACACCATATATTTT. Residues: CASSTRDRSDNTIYF. J is TRBJ1-3 and V is TRBV19; 7 bases match TRBD1. Germline V lookup: CDR1 LNHDA, CDR2 SQIVND (reference sequence). The CDR3 is 15 amino acids. V lost 4 bases, J lost 7 bases, and 10 bases stayed unmatched.

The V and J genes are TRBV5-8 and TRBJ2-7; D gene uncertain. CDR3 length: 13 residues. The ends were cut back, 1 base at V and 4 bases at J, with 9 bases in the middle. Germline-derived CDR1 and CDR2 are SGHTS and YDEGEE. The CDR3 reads CASSLHSDYEQYF. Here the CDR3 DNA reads TGTGCCAGCAGCTTGCACAGCGATTACGAGCAGTACTTC.

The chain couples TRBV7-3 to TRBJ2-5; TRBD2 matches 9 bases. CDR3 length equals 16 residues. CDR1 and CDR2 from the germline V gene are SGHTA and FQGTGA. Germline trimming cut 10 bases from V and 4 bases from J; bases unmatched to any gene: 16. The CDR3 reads CAIAHGSAAGGETQYF. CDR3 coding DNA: TGTGCCATAGCCCACGGGTCAGCAGCGGGAGGAGAGACCCAGTACTTC.

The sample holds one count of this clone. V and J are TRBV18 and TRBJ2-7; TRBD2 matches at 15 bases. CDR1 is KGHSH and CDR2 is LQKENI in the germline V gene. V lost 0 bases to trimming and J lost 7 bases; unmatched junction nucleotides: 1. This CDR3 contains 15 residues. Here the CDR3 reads CASSPPGTSGREQYF. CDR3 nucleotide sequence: TGTGCCAGCTCACCACCGGGGACTAGCGGGAGGGAGCAGTACTTC.

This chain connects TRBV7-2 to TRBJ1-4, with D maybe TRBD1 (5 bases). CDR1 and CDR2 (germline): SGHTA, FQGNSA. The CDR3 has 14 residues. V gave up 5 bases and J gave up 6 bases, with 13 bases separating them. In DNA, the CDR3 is TGTGCCAGCAGCGCCAGGGAGGGAGATGAAAAACTGTTTTTT. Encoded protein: CASSAREGDEKLFF.

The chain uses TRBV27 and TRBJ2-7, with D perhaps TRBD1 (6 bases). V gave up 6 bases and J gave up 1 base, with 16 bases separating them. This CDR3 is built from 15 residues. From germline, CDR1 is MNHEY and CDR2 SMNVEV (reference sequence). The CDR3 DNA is TGTGCCAGCAGCCCGGTGGGTCAGGGGTCCTACGAGCAGTACTTC. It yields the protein CASSPVGQGSYEQYF.

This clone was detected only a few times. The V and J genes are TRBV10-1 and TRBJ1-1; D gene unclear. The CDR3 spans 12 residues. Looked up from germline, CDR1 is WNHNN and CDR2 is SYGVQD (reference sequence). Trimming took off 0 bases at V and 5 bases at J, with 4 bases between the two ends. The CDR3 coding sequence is TGCGCCAGCAGTGAGTCGGGGACTGAAGCTTTCTTT. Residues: CASSESGTEAFF.

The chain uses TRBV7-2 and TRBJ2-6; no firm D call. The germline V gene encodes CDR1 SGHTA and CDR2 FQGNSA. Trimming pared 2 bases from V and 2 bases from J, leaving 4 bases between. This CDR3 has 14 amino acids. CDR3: CASSLPAGANVLTF. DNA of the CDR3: TGTGCCAGCAGCTTACCGGCTGGGGCCAACGTCCTGACTTTC.

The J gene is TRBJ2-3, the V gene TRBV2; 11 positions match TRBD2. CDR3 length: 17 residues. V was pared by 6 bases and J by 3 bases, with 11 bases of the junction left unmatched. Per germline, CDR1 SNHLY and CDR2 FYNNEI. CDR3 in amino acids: CASSFLTSGTVTDTQYF. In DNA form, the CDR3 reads TGTGCCAGCAGCTTTTTGACTAGCGGGACCGTAACAGATACGCAGTATTTT.